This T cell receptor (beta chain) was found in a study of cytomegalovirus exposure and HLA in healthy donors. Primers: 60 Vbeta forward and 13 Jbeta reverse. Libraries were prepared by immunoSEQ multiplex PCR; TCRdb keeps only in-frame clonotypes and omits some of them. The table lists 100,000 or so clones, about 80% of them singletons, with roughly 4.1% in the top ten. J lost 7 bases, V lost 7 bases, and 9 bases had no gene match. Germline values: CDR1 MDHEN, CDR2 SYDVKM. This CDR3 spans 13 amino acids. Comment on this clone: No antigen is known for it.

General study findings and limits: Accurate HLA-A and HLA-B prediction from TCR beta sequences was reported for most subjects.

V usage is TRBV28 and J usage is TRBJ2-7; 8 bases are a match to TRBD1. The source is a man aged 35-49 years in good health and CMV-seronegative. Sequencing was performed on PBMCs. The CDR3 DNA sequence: TGTGCCAGCACCCGCCAGGGGGCGGGGGAGCAGTACGTC. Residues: CASTRQGAGEQYV.